One and the same sample provided the 7 T cell receptor beta chains below, sequenced in a study of siplizumab effects on memory and regulatory T cells (dated by TCRdb to about 2019). The library was built by means of the immunoSEQ multiplex PCR assay. TCRdb mirrors the immuneACCESS table, restricted to in-frame sequences. Some clones are absent from its copies; in checked studies, under half trace to an unresolved V gene, and the reason for the others is unknown. The table for this sample lists fewer than 100,000 clones; 94% of them were counted only once. The ten largest clonotypes hold roughly 0.3% of the sample. The sequencing input was non-Treg CD4+ T cells sorted from blood. Reading the label with the study, this specimen's cell subset or site is: FACS-sorted unstimulated CD4+ non-regulatory T cells. These receptors all stem from a human donor in good health.

V and J are TRBV6-5 and TRBJ1-6; D is unresolved. CDR3 length: 14 residues. Germline-derived CDR1 and CDR2 are MNHEY and SVGAGI. Trimming took off 7 bases at V and 7 bases at J, with 14 bases between the two ends. Written as DNA, the CDR3 is TGTGCCAGCACCCGGTCCGCGGCGAATTCACCCCTCCACTTT. Amino acid sequence: CASTRSAANSPLHF.

A few counts support this clone. J is TRBJ1-1 and V is TRBV6-6; D unclear. In germline, CDR1 is MNHNY, CDR2 SVGAGI (reference sequence). V shed 0 bases and J shed 5 bases, with 13 bases lying between them. This CDR3 region has 15 residues. The CDR3 nucleotides are TGTGCCAGCAGTTACTCTCGGAGGCCTGAGACTGAAGCTTTCTTT. It codes for CASSYSRRPETEAFF.

The rearrangement joins TRBV2 to TRBJ2-3; D is possibly TRBD2 (6 bases). V was cut by 1 base and J by 4 bases, with 18 bases left in between. CDR3 length equals 17 residues. The germline V gene has CDR1 SNHLY and CDR2 FYNNEI. This chain's CDR3 is CASSEGGGTTRPDTQYF. The CDR3 DNA reads as TGTGCCAGCAGTGAAGGGGGCGGGACGACCCGACCAGATACGCAGTATTTT.

This chain connects TRBV5-1 to TRBJ1-1, with 8 positions matching TRBD1. The CDR3 consists of 16 residues. Germline CDR1 reads SGHRS; CDR2 reads YFSETQ. Trimming cost V 4 bases and J 1 base; bases outside gene matches: 9. DNA of the CDR3: TGCGCCAGCAGCCTCGACAGGGGTAGGTGGAACACTGAAGCTTTCTTT. Its translation is CASSLDRGRWNTEAFF.

V and J are TRBV9 and TRBJ2-2, with 11 nucleotides matching TRBD1. The CDR3 consists of 15 residues. CDR1 and CDR2 from the germline V gene are SGDLS and YYNGEE. V lost 0 bases to trimming and J lost 6 bases; unmatched junction nucleotides: 1. CDR3 amino acids: CASSVAGQGAGELFF. The CDR3 coding sequence is TGTGCCAGCAGCGTAGCGGGACAGGGGGCCGGGGAGCTGTTTTTT.

This clone was seen only once. The rearrangement joins TRBV10-3 to TRBJ1-5; 8 nucleotides align to TRBD1. With 2 bases clipped from V and 0 bases from J, the junction kept 6 bases outside the gene matches. This CDR3 is built from 17 residues. Germline-derived CDR1 and CDR2 are ENHRY and SYGVKD. The CDR3 is CAISEGTGAHSNQPQHF. The CDR3 nucleotides read TGTGCCATCAGTGAGGGGACAGGAGCCCATAGCAATCAGCCCCAGCATTTT.

V usage is TRBV7-3 and J usage is TRBJ2-1, with TRBD2 identical over 8 bases. Trimming removed 4 bases from V and 7 bases from J; junction bases left unmatched: 6. This CDR3 comprises 14 residues. CDR1 is SGHTA and CDR2 is FQGTGA in the germline V gene. CDR3 coding DNA: TGTGCCAGCAGCTCCGGGACTAGTTTTAATGAGCAGTTCTTC. This encodes CASSSGTSFNEQFF.